The entry that follows covers one T cell receptor beta chain sequence. Its antigen is undetermined. Expressed TCRB transcripts were sequenced because the isolated RNA had all been reverse transcribed beforehand. Clones were sequenced by immunoSEQ multiplex PCR, and TCRdb holds only the in-frame ones, with some missing. The table lists roughly 350,000 clones, approximately 11% of them singletons, with 0.015% in the top ten. With 8 bases clipped from V and 3 bases from J, the junction kept 9 bases outside the gene matches. CDR1 SNHLY and CDR2 FYNNEI come from the germline V gene. The CDR3 totals 15 residues. These data originate in a study of beta chain features in type 1 diabetes. Study results and limitations: When cDNA is sequenced, cells with high TCR expression could be over-represented. Fewer junction insertions and more nucleotide deletions appeared in type 1 diabetes patients. Moderate yet significant TCRB CDR3 shortening was seen in Type 1 diabetes patients in all four CD4+ subsets.

Sorting based on CD45RO/CCR7/CD25/CD127/CD95/CD27 separated CD4+ naive, central memory, regulatory and stem cell-like memory cells. V gene TRBV2 combines with J gene TRBJ1-5; 8 bases match TRBD1. Sequencing was done on a sample of naive CD4+ T cells from blood. The TCR sequence derives from a woman aged 25 to 39 in good health. The CDR3 bases are TGTGCCAGCGGCCGACAGGGGACCGACAATCAGCCCCAGCATTTT. Translated: CASGRQGTDNQPQHF.